The 2 T cell receptor beta chains below were found in one sample sequenced in a study of blood T cell repertoires in COVID-19. Method: immunoSEQ multiplex PCR; TCRdb's copy keeps in-frame clones and lacks some. This sample has 400,000 or so clones, with 89% found just once. The sequenced material came from peripheral blood. Receptors were obtained from a woman between 40 and 55 years old with COVID-19, enrolled during active disease.

CDR3 sequence (DNA): TGTGCCAGCAGGTCTCTGGCAGGGGAGACCCAGTACTTC. This gives the protein CASRSLAGETQYF. J is TRBJ2-5 and V is TRBV2; perhaps TRBD1 as D (5 bases). The V gene lost 6 bases and the J gene lost 5 bases, with 13 bases spanning the gap. This CDR3 comprises 13 residues. Looked up from germline, CDR1 is SNHLY and CDR2 is FYNNEI.

The chain joins TRBV7-3 to TRBJ2-1, with D perhaps matching TRBD2 (6 bases). Trimming left V 2 bases short and J 10 bases short, with 18 bases between. The V gene's germline CDR1 is SGHTA and CDR2 FQGTGA. The CDR3 runs 15 residues. The DNA for the CDR3 is TGTGCCAGCAGCTTAGGCTCCACCACGGGGAGGGAGCAGTTCTTC. It codes for CASSLGSTTGREQFF. Drawing the rest from reference TRBV7-3 and TRBJ2-1, the complete variable domain is GAGVSQTPSNKVTEKGKYVELRCDPISGHTALYWYRQSLGQGPEFLIYFQGTGAADDSGLPNDRFFAVRPEGSVSTLKIQRTERGDSAVYLCASSLGSTTGREQFFGPGTRLTVL.